This record looks at one TCR beta chain sequence and its context. The antigen is not known. Measured with immunoSEQ multiplex PCR; TCRdb has only the in-frame clones, and not every one. The data contain 90,000 to 150,000 clones, roughly 90% of them singletons. Between the trimmed V and J ends, which lost 5 bases and 9 bases, there was a span of 14 bases. The CDR3 contains 12 residues. These data originate in a study of T cell responses to AZD1222 COVID-19 vaccine. General study results and limits: The CD4 TCRs associated with vaccination extended across spike and predominated at 160-218 and 743-854. Repertoires were sampled only after the peak T cell response. White British ancestry dominated among donors, who included more females, and clonal diversity was possibly underestimated. Receipt of two AZD1222 doses was followed by a rise in Spike-specific TCR breadth and depth.

This clonotype originated in an adult in good health. Sample: peripheral blood, taken on day 0 of AZD1222 vaccination. V is TRBV12-3 or TRBV12-4 and J is TRBJ2-7; the D is unclear. CDR3 amino acids: CASSLRPDGQYF. The CDR3 region has the DNA TGTGCCAGCAGTCTAAGACCGGACGGGCAGTACTTC.